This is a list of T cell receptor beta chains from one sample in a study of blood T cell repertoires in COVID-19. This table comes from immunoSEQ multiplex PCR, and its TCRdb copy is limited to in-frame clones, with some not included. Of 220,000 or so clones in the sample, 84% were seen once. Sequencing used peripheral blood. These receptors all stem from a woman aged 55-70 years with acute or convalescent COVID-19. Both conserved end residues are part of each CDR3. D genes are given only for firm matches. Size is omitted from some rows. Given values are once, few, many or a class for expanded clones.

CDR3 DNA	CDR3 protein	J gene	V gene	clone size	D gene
TGTGCCAGCTCACGGGACAGGAGTTCCTACAATGAGCAGTTCTTC	CASSRDRSSYNEQFF	TRBJ2-1	TRBV18	few	TRBD1
TGTGCCAGCAGAAAGCCGGGACTAGCTTCCGAGCAGTACTTC	CASRKPGLASEQYF	TRBJ2-7	TRBV6-5	.	TRBD2
TGTGCCAGCAGTGAAAATTCGGCAGGGCCTATCTATGGCTACACCTTC	CASSENSAGPIYGYTF	TRBJ1-2	TRBV6-1	many	.
TGTGCCAGCAGTATCAGACTTGCTTTCTTT	CASSIRLAFF	TRBJ1-1	TRBV6-5	.	.
TGTGCCAGCAGTTACGGACAGGCGATTGGCTACACCTTC	CASSYGQAIGYTF	TRBJ1-2	TRBV6-2/TRBV6-3	.	TRBD1
TGTGCCAGCAGCCCCAACCCGCGGCACCGAGGGGATACGCAGTATTTT	CASSPNPRHRGDTQYF	TRBJ2-3	TRBV9	.	.
TGTGCCAGCAGCTTGCACCGGGACAGGGAGACCCAGTACTTC	CASSLHRDRETQYF	TRBJ2-5	TRBV7-2	few	TRBD1
TGTGCCAGCAGTTTGGTTCCCTCGGGTGGCTACACCTTC	CASSLVPSGGYTF	TRBJ1-2	TRBV12-3/TRBV12-4	.	.
TGTGCCACCAGCAGAGGGCAAACAGGGGGGCTTCAGCCCCAGCATTTT	CATSRGQTGGLQPQHF	TRBJ1-5	TRBV15	once	TRBD1
TGTGCCAGCAGCCAAGATAGCACCGAGACCCAGTACTTC	CASSQDSTETQYF	TRBJ2-5	TRBV4-2	.	.
TGTGCCAGCAGTGGGGGGACCGGGGAGCTGTTTTTT	CASSGGTGELFF	TRBJ2-2	TRBV7-3	.	.
TGTGCCAGCGTGGGACTGGGACAGGACTATGGCTACACCTTC	CASVGLGQDYGYTF	TRBJ1-2	TRBV6-5	.	TRBD1